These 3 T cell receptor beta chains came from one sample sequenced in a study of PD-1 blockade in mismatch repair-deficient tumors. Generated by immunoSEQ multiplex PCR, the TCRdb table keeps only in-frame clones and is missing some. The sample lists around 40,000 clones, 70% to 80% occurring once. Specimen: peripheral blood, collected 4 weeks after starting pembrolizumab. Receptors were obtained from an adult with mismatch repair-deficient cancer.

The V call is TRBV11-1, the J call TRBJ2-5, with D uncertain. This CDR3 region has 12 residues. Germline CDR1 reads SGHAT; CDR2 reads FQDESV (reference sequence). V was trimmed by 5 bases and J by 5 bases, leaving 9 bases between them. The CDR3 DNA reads TGTGCCAGCAGCCGATACGGGGAGACCCAGTACTTC. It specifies CASSRYGETQYF.

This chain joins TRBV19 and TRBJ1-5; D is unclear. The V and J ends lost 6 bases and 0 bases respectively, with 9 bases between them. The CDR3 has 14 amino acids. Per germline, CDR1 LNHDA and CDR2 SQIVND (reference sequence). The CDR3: CASRSISSNQPQHF. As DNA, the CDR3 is TGTGCCAGTAGGTCCATAAGTAGCAATCAGCCCCAGCATTTT.

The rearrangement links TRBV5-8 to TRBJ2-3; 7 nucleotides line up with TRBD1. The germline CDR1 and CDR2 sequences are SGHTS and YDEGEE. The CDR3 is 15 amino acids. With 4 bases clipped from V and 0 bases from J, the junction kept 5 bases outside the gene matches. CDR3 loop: CASSLMGQSTDTQYF. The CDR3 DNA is TGTGCCAGCAGCCTTATGGGACAGAGCACAGATACGCAGTATTTT.